The 18 T cell receptor beta chains below were found in one sample sequenced in a study of siplizumab effects on memory and regulatory T cells. Repertoires were generated with immunoSEQ multiplex PCR, while TCRdb's copy carries only in-frame clones and drops some. The sample holds just over 50,000 clones, 95% to 97% seen once. The sequenced sample was naive CD4+ T cells sorted from blood. Receptors originate from a human donor in good health.

This clone occurred once. The gene calls are TRBV13 and TRBJ1-1, with 8 bases identical to TRBD1. Germline V gene lookup returns CDR1 PRHDT and CDR2 FYEKMQ (reference sequence). V trimming: 5 bases; J trimming: 0 bases; junction bases outside the gene matches: 5. The CDR3 is 15 amino acids. CDR3 sequence reads: CASSPGQGLNTEAFF. In DNA, the CDR3 is TGTGCCAGCAGCCCCGGACAGGGATTGAACACTGAAGCTTTCTTT.

The chain links TRBV19 to TRBJ2-2, with D possibly being TRBD1 (5 bases). Germline V gene lookup returns CDR1 LNHDA and CDR2 SQIVND (reference sequence). The V end was cut by 6 bases, the J end by 5 bases, with 10 bases between. CDR3 length: 13 residues. CDR3 region: CASRPGQTGELFF. The CDR3 DNA reads as TGTGCCAGTAGGCCAGGGCAAACCGGGGAGCTGTTTTTT.

As DNA, the CDR3 is TGTGCCAGCAGCTCACTAGCGGGAGGGCCTGGAGAGCAGTACTTC. This encodes CASSSLAGGPGEQYF. The chain combines TRBV7-2 with TRBJ2-7; 13 bases line up with TRBD2. The V and J ends lost 4 bases and 7 bases, in that order; junction bases with no gene match: 7. CDR1 and CDR2 from the germline V gene are SGHTA and FQGNSA. The CDR3 extends over 15 amino acids.

This rearrangement joins TRBV5-6 to TRBJ1-5; D is unresolved. CDR3 length: 15 residues. With 2 bases removed from V and 7 bases from J, the gap between germline ends came to 16 bases. Germline loops: CDR1 SGHDT, CDR2 YYEEEE. The CDR3, as DNA: TGTGCCAGCAGCTTATCCACTGGGAGGTACCAGCCCCAGCATTTT. Its translation: CASSLSTGRYQPQHF.

The chain combines TRBV4-2 with TRBJ1-4, with unresolved D. Germline V gives CDR1 LGHNA, CDR2 YNFKEQ. This CDR3 spans 16 amino acids. Trimming removed 4 bases from V and 1 base from J, with 13 bases in between. CDR3 sequence: CASSPFLGKTNEKLFF. CDR3 DNA: TGTGCCAGCAGCCCTTTTCTGGGTAAAACTAATGAAAAACTGTTTTTT.

The CDR3 loop is CASSEAGSSYNEQFF. The DNA of the CDR3 is TGTGCCAGCAGTGAAGCAGGGAGCTCCTACAATGAGCAGTTCTTC. The chain combines TRBV6-1 with TRBJ2-1; D perhaps matches TRBD2 (5 bases). V dropped 0 bases and J dropped 0 bases, with 6 bases sitting between them. This CDR3 has 15 amino acids. Germline CDR1 and CDR2: MNHNS and SASEGT.

This chain joins TRBV19 and TRBJ2-4; tentative D call: TRBD1 (6 bases). This CDR3 is 17 amino acids long. Germline V gene data show CDR1 as LNHDA and CDR2 as SQIVND (reference sequence). Deletions cut 3 bases from V and 0 bases from J, with 15 bases between. CDR3 protein: CASSMATGLLAKNIQYF. The CDR3 DNA reads as TGTGCCAGTAGTATGGCGACAGGACTCTTAGCCAAAAACATTCAGTACTTC.

V is TRBV5-1 and J is TRBJ2-4; 9 bases map to TRBD2. CDR1 and CDR2 (germline): SGHRS, YFSETQ. The CDR3 covers 14 residues. The V segment lost 2 bases and the J segment 8 bases; nucleotides outside the gene matches: 5. CDR3 sequence reads: CASSFSGRLDIQYF. The DNA of the CDR3 is TGCGCCAGCAGCTTCAGCGGGAGGTTGGACATTCAGTACTTC.

This rearrangement joins TRBV6-6 to TRBJ2-3; D is unresolved. This CDR3 comprises 15 residues. Per the germline V gene, CDR1 is MNHNY and CDR2 is SVGAGI (reference sequence). Trimming stripped 6 bases from V and 3 bases from J, with 16 bases between. The CDR3 loop reads CASRPRHGSTDTQYF. CDR3 coding DNA: TGTGCCAGCAGACCCCGACACGGATCAACAGATACGCAGTATTTT.

The chain carries TRBV7-8 and TRBJ2-2, with D possibly matching TRBD2 (11 bases). Germline CDR1 and CDR2: SGHVS and FQNEAQ. There are 19 residues in the CDR3. V lost 5 bases and J 1 base, leaving 23 bases between the germline ends. CDR3 in amino acids: CASSPRTGGTSGNTGELFF. The CDR3 coding sequence is TGTGCCAGCAGCCCCCGGACAGGGGGGACTAGCGGGAACACCGGGGAGCTGTTTTTT. The full variable domain, its missing parts supplied by reference TRBV7-8 and TRBJ2-2, is GAGVSQSPRYKVAKRGQDVALRCDPISGHVSLFWYQQALGQGPEFLTYFQNEAQLDKSGLPSDRFFAERPEGSVSTLKIQRTQQEDSAVYLCASSPRTGGTSGNTGELFFGEGSRLTVL.

J is TRBJ2-3 and V is TRBV6-6; D remains ambiguous. Trimming cost V 3 bases and J 1 base, with 11 bases left between them. The CDR3 loop spans 15 amino acids. Germline-derived CDR1 and CDR2 are MNHNY and SVGAGI (reference sequence). CDR3 amino acids: CASSYRKSGTDTQYF. In DNA, the CDR3 is TGTGCCAGCAGTTATCGTAAGTCAGGCACAGATACGCAGTATTTT.

The chain has TRBV18 and TRBJ2-5, with a possible D match to TRBD1 (6 bases). V lost 2 bases to trimming and J lost 5 bases, with 15 bases between them. The CDR3 has 15 amino acids. Germline V gene data show CDR1 as KGHSH and CDR2 as LQKENI. CDR3: CASSPKATRGETQYF. In DNA form, the CDR3 reads TGTGCCAGCTCACCAAAGGCCACAAGGGGGGAGACCCAGTACTTC.

This sequence joins TRBV4-3 and TRBJ2-6; a possible D gene is TRBD1 (5 bases). The CDR3 has 16 amino acids. CDR1 and CDR2 (germline): LGHNA, YSLEER. Trimming cost V 2 bases and J 3 bases, with 11 bases left between them. CDR3: CASSQQRGGGANVLTF. CDR3 DNA: TGCGCCAGCAGCCAACAAAGGGGTGGTGGGGCCAACGTCCTGACTTTC.

This clone was counted once. The rearrangement links TRBV5-5 to TRBJ2-7, with 7 bases lining up with TRBD1. The CDR3 runs 14 residues. With V trimmed by 4 bases and J by 3 bases, 7 bases remained unmatched. Germline CDR1 SGHKS, CDR2 YYEKEE (reference sequence). Here the CDR3 DNA reads TGTGCCAGCAGCCGCCCGGGACAGTACTACGAGCAGTACTTC. It encodes CASSRPGQYYEQYF.

The chain employs TRBV18 and TRBJ2-7, with D possibly matching TRBD2 (5 bases). In germline, CDR1 is KGHSH, CDR2 LQKENI. Trimming took off 3 bases at V and 3 bases at J, with 12 bases between the two ends. The CDR3 has 14 amino acids. This chain's CDR3 is CASSPPSSLYEQYF. CDR3 nucleotides: TGTGCCAGCTCACCCCCTTCTAGCCTCTACGAGCAGTACTTC. Full variable domain (remainder filled in from reference TRBV18 and TRBJ2-7): NAGVMQNPRHLVRRRGQEARLRCSPMKGHSHVYWYRQLPEEGLKFMVYLQKENIIDESGMPKERFSAEFPKEGPSILRIQQVVRGDSAAYFCASSPPSSLYEQYFGPGTRLTVT.

The chain employs TRBV11-2 and TRBJ2-7, with no clear D. CDR3 length: 13 amino acids. The V gene lost 0 bases and the J gene lost 4 bases, with 7 bases spanning the gap. Germline lookup yields CDR1 SGHAT and CDR2 FQNNGV. The CDR3 DNA is TGTGCCAGCAGCTTAGATCGGGTGTACGAGCAGTACTTC. Protein product: CASSLDRVYEQYF.

The V gene is TRBV11-1, the J gene TRBJ1-1; D is unresolved. Germline CDR1 and CDR2: SGHAT and FQDESV (reference sequence). CDR3 length: 16 amino acids. V lost 4 bases and J lost 1, with 16 bases in between. The CDR3 nucleotides are TGTGCCAGCAGCTCCAACATATCCTTTAGGAACACTGAAGCTTTCTTT. This translates into CASSSNISFRNTEAFF.

The gene calls are TRBV30 and TRBJ2-2, with D possibly TRBD1 on 5 matching bases. The germline gives CDR1 GTSNPN, CDR2 SVGIG (reference sequence). Trimming took 2 bases from V and 6 from J, leaving 13 bases between them. The CDR3 consists of 14 residues. CDR3 nucleotide sequence: TGTGCCTGGAGTCCCAGGGTTTATGCCGGGGAGCTGTTTTTT. As protein: CAWSPRVYAGELFF.